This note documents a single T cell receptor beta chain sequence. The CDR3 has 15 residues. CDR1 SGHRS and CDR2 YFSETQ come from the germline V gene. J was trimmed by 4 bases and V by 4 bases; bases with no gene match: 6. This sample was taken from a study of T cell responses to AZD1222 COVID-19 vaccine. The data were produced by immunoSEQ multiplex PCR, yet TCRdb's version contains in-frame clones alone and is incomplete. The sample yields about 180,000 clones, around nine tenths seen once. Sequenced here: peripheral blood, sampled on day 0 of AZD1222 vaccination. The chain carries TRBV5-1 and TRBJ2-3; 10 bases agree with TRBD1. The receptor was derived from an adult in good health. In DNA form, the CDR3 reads TGCGCCAGCAGCCTCCAGGACAGGGGGTCAGATACGCAGTATTTT. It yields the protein CASSLQDRGSDTQYF.